This TCR beta chain comes out of a study of long-term antiretroviral therapy in people with HIV. Study information: The 2015 immediate-ART recommendation was preceded by the earliest samples by about a decade. Overall study findings and caveats: Repertoires in HIV (unlike those of controls) had narrower CDR3 length ranges.

In regard to this clone: Its target is not known.

In germline, CDR1 is SNHLY, CDR2 FYNNEI. The CDR3 spans 14 residues. Trimming stripped 0 bases from V and 2 bases from J, with 8 bases between. Investigators performed immunoSEQ version v3.0 at survey level. The table came from immunoSEQ multiplex PCR; TCRdb's copy has only in-frame clones and leaves some out. The sample consists of about 39,000 clones, more than 80% of them appearing once. Sequences were derived from unsorted PBMCs, sampled 3.1 years after starting antiretroviral therapy. The sequence was obtained from a woman between 45 and 65 years old with HIV. The chain links TRBV2 to TRBJ2-7; no reliable D call. The CDR3 reads CASSEARTPYEQYF. The CDR3 coding sequence is TGTGCCAGCAGTGAAGCGCGGACGCCCTACGAGCAGTACTTC.